One sample yielded the 2 T cell receptor beta chains listed below, sequenced in a study of T cell responses to AZD1222 COVID-19 vaccine. Assay: immunoSEQ multiplex PCR; the TCRdb copy retains only in-frame clones and omits some. The data contain around 170,000 clones, around nine tenths of them singletons. The sample was peripheral blood, taken 28 days after the second AZD1222 dose. The receptors come from an adult who received the AZD1222 COVID-19 vaccine.

The rearrangement joins TRBV7-2 to TRBJ1-4, with D unresolved. The CDR3 length is 14 residues. Trimming took off 7 bases at V and 7 bases at J, with 16 bases between the two ends. Germline values: CDR1 SGHTA, CDR2 FQGNSA. The DNA for the CDR3 is TGTGCCAGCACCAAGCAGTCGGTTCGTGAAAAACTGTTTTTT. Residues: CASTKQSVREKLFF.

This clone showed up just once. The chain uses TRBV20-1 and TRBJ1-2; D is unresolved. CDR1 and CDR2 from the germline V gene are DFQATT and SNEGSKA (reference sequence). Trimming cost V 3 bases and J 4 bases, with 12 bases left between them. The CDR3 runs 13 residues. The CDR3 loop reads CSASEGLGYGYTF. CDR3 DNA sequence: TGCAGTGCTAGTGAAGGACTCGGCTATGGCTACACCTTC.